Below, 21 T cell receptor beta chains from the same sample are listed, as sequenced in a study of blood T cell repertoires in COVID-19. Data came from immunoSEQ multiplex PCR; TCRdb stores just in-frame clones and leaves some out. This table has about 260,000 clones, over 80% appearing once. Material for sequencing was peripheral blood. The receptors were gathered from a woman in her thirties or forties with acute or convalescent COVID-19.

J is TRBJ1-1 and V is TRBV7-3; possible D gene TRBD1, 5 bases. Deletions cut 5 bases from V and 6 bases from J, with 16 bases between. The CDR3 totals 14 residues. CDR1 SGHTA and CDR2 FQGTGA come from the germline V gene. The CDR3 coding sequence is TGTGCCAGCAGCCTACGAACGGGGGACGCTGAAGCTTTCTTT. Translated, it gives CASSLRTGDAEAFF.

This rearrangement joins TRBV2 to TRBJ2-1, with D perhaps TRBD1 (8 bases). V was shortened by 4 bases and J by 15 bases, with 19 bases between the two germline ends. Germline V CDR1 and CDR2: SNHLY, FYNNEI. The CDR3 runs 13 residues. This CDR3 reads CASSANYRGGRFF. For the CDR3, the DNA is TGTGCCAGCAGTGCCAACTACAGGGGGGGGAGGTTCTTC.

The DNA for the CDR3 is TGTGCCAGCAGCTTGAGCGGGGGTTATGGAACAGATACGCAGTATTTT. The encoded protein is CASSLSGGYGTDTQYF. The chain carries TRBV5-5 and TRBJ2-3, with TRBD2 matching 8 bases. CDR1 is SGHKS, CDR2 YYEKEE, per germline (reference sequence). CDR3 length equals 16 residues. Unmatched junction bases numbered 7, after V lost 1 base and J lost 3 bases.

This clone was seen a few times. The rearrangement uses TRBV2 and TRBJ1-5; 7 bases match TRBD1. This CDR3 is built from 14 residues. The germline CDR1 and CDR2 sequences are SNHLY and FYNNEI. J lost 4 bases, V lost 6 bases, and 6 bases had no gene match. The CDR3, as DNA: TGTGCCAGCAGCCGGGACAGCCCTAATCAGCCCCAGCATTTT. This encodes CASSRDSPNQPQHF.

This chain connects TRBV6-2 or TRBV6-3 to TRBJ1-1; D is possibly TRBD1 (5 bases). Trimming stripped 2 bases from V and 4 bases from J, with 8 bases between. The germline V gene has CDR1 MNHEY and CDR2 SVGEGT. The CDR3 spans 13 residues. This chain's CDR3 is CASSYEGVTEAFF. CDR3 DNA sequence: TGTGCCAGCAGTTACGAAGGGGTCACTGAAGCTTTCTTT.

This rearrangement joins TRBV5-1 to TRBJ2-3; the match to TRBD2 covers 9 bases. The ends lost 4 bases at V and 1 base at J; junction bases unmatched: 10. Germline CDR1 and CDR2: SGHRS and YFSETQ. CDR3 length: 17 residues. CDR3 coding DNA: TGCGCCAGCAGCCCAGGGCGGGGGGGGCCCGGCACAGATACGCAGTATTTT. Protein: CASSPGRGGPGTDTQYF.

This clone occurred a few times. The chain is built from TRBV5-6 and TRBJ1-5; a weak D match, TRBD1 (5 bases). CDR3 length equals 16 residues. V was trimmed by 4 bases and J by 1 base, leaving 15 bases between them. Germline CDR1 is SGHDT and CDR2 is YYEEEE. Written as DNA, the CDR3 is TGTGCCAGCAGCCCGCGGGGGAGAGGAAGCAATCAGCCCCAGCATTTT. Amino acids: CASSPRGRGSNQPQHF.

The chain recombines TRBV6-1 with TRBJ2-7; TRBD1 agrees at 7 bases. V trimming: 3 bases; J trimming: 3 bases; junction bases outside the gene matches: 2. The CDR3 runs to 13 residues. Looked up from germline, CDR1 is MNHNS and CDR2 is SASEGT. The CDR3 region is CASSEGTDYEQYV. The DNA for the CDR3 is TGTGCCAGCAGTGAGGGGACAGACTACGAGCAGTACGTC.

The rearrangement joins TRBV5-1 to TRBJ2-6; perhaps TRBD1 as D (6 bases). V was clipped by 4 bases and J by 0 bases, with 20 bases between them. Germline V gives CDR1 SGHRS, CDR2 YFSETQ. The CDR3 covers 19 residues. The CDR3 is CASSNNHRVTSSGANVLTF. DNA for the CDR3: TGCGCCAGCAGCAATAACCACAGGGTTACGAGCTCTGGGGCCAACGTCCTGACTTTC.

This rearrangement joins TRBV29-1 to TRBJ2-3, with D perhaps matching TRBD1 (6 bases). In germline, CDR1 is SQVTM, CDR2 ANQGSEA. The CDR3 covers 15 residues. V shed 4 bases and J shed 5 bases, with 19 bases lying between them. The CDR3 sequence: CSVVWVNRAVDTQYF. The CDR3 nucleotides read TGCAGCGTTGTGTGGGTGAACAGGGCTGTAGATACGCAGTATTTT.

The chain carries TRBV19 and TRBJ2-2; possibly TRBD2 for D (6 bases). The V and J ends lost 5 bases and 3 bases respectively, with 16 bases between them. The CDR3 is 16 amino acids. Germline CDR1 and CDR2: LNHDA and SQIVND (reference sequence). CDR3 DNA sequence: TGTGCCAGTAGTCCCCCCCGCTGGGGGGACACCGGGGAGCTGTTTTTT. Amino acid sequence: CASSPPRWGDTGELFF.

This clone was found a few times. The gene calls are TRBV7-3 and TRBJ2-3; D uncertain. The CDR3 runs to 14 residues. Trimming cost V 2 bases and J 3 bases, with 9 bases left between them. The V gene's germline CDR1 is SGHTA and CDR2 FQGTGA. In DNA, the CDR3 is TGTGCCAGCAGCTTATCGGGTCTGACAGATACGCAGTATTTT. Amino acid sequence: CASSLSGLTDTQYF.

The chain carries TRBV10-3 and TRBJ2-7; TRBD1 agrees at 11 bases. Germline trimming cut 4 bases from V and 4 bases from J; bases unmatched to any gene: 3. This CDR3 has 14 amino acids. Germline CDR1 ENHRY, CDR2 SYGVKD. CDR3 DNA sequence: TGTGCCATCAGTGGGACAGGGGGCGGTTACGAGCAGTACGTC. This codes for CAISGTGGGYEQYV.

The chain couples TRBV7-6 to TRBJ1-3; TRBD1 might be the D (6 bases). V lost 0 bases to trimming and J lost 3 bases, with 12 bases between them. Germline lookup yields CDR1 SGHVS and CDR2 FNYEAQ. The CDR3 loop spans 16 amino acids. This CDR3 is CASSLAIRTDGNTIYF. The CDR3 bases are TGTGCCAGCAGCTTAGCAATCCGGACAGATGGAAACACCATATATTTT.

The chain employs TRBV12-3 or TRBV12-4 and TRBJ1-2; TRBD1 agrees at 8 bases. The CDR3 extends over 13 amino acids. Trimming removed 5 bases from V and 2 bases from J; junction bases left unmatched: 1. The CDR3 DNA reads as TGTGCCAGCAGTGGACAGGGCAACTATGGCTACACCTTC. The encoded protein is CASSGQGNYGYTF.

The V gene is TRBV20-1, the J gene TRBJ2-2, with 10 positions matching TRBD1. CDR1 DFQATT and CDR2 SNEGSKA come from the germline V gene (reference sequence). With V trimmed by 3 bases and J by 3 bases, 7 bases remained unmatched. This CDR3 is 16 amino acids long. The CDR3 here is CSASPPGTGDTGELFF. CDR3 nucleotides: TGCAGTGCTAGTCCCCCAGGGACAGGGGACACCGGGGAGCTGTTTTTT.

The CDR3 DNA follows: TGTGCCAGCAGTGAGGGAAGTCCTCGCTCGGGGGACTATGGCTACACCTTC. Its translation: CASSEGSPRSGDYGYTF. V usage is TRBV6-1 and J usage is TRBJ1-2; tentatively, D is TRBD1 (5 bases). Trimming removed 3 bases at V and 3 bases at J, with 20 bases between. CDR1 is MNHNS, CDR2 SASEGT, per germline. The CDR3 sequence is 17 residues long.

The rearrangement uses TRBV7-6 and TRBJ2-1; 9 nucleotides line up with TRBD2. The V and J ends lost 5 bases and 0 bases, in that order; junction bases with no gene match: 5. Germline V gene lookup returns CDR1 SGHVS and CDR2 FNYEAQ. This CDR3 comprises 16 residues. The CDR3: CASSPSSGASYNEQFF. The DNA for the CDR3 is TGTGCCAGCAGCCCTTCTAGCGGGGCCTCCTACAATGAGCAGTTCTTC.

The V and J genes are TRBV9 and TRBJ1-2, with D hard to call. The CDR3 runs to 13 residues. Looked up from germline, CDR1 is SGDLS and CDR2 is YYNGEE. Trimming took 3 bases from V and 2 from J, leaving 8 bases between them. The CDR3 here is CASSATLNYGYTF. The CDR3 DNA follows: TGTGCCAGCAGCGCGACATTGAACTATGGCTACACCTTC.

This chain joins TRBV30 and TRBJ2-5, with D perhaps matching TRBD2 (6 bases). There are 13 residues in the CDR3. Trimming took 3 bases from V and 5 from J, leaving 13 bases between them. Per germline, CDR1 GTSNPN and CDR2 SVGIG (reference sequence). The CDR3 DNA reads TGTGCCTGGAGGGGATCTGGGAGGGAGACCCAGTACTTC. Translated: CAWRGSGRETQYF.

This clone came up once. CDR3 sequence: CASTMGDSASTEAFF. As DNA, the CDR3 is TGTGCCAGTACTATGGGGGACAGTGCAAGCACTGAAGCTTTCTTT. V and J are TRBV2 and TRBJ1-1; 7 bases agree with TRBD1. The V segment lost 9 bases and the J segment 4 bases; nucleotides outside the gene matches: 14. This CDR3 is built from 15 residues. The V gene's germline CDR1 is SNHLY and CDR2 FYNNEI.